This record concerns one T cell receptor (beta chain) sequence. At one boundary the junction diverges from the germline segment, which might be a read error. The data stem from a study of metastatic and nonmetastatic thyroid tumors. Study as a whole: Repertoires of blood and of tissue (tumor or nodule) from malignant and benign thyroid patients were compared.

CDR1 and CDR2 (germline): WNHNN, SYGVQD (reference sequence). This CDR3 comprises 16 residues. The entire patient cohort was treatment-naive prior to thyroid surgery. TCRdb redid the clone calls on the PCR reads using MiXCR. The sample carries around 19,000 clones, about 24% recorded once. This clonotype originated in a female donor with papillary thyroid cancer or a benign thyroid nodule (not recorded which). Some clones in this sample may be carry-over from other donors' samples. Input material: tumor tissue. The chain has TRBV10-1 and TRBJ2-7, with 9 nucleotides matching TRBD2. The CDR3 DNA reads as TGCGCCAGCAGTGAGTGTGTAGCGGGAGATACCTACGAGCAGCACTTC. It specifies CASSECVAGDTYEQHF.